The TCR beta chain described here comes from a study of shared clonotypes between healthy human individuals. Study-level background: Aged 18 to 49, the donors were two women and a few men. Per-donor plates numbered three CD4 naive, three CD4 memory, two CD8 naive and one CD8 memory. Notes on the study in general: A handful of donors showed sharing of approximately 5% of naive CD4 clonotypes.

Using immunoSEQ multiplex PCR, the repertoire was profiled, and TCRdb retains in-frame clones only, with some absent. The table lists approximately 640,000 clones, about 78% of them singletons, with under 2% in the top ten. To note about this clone: The antigen is not known.

The CDR3 covers 14 residues. Trimming took 4 bases from V and 2 from J, leaving 10 bases between them. The V gene's germline CDR1 is SGHDT and CDR2 YYEEEE. The J gene is TRBJ1-3, the V gene TRBV5-6; D unresolved. The source of this sequence is a woman aged 25 to 39 in good health. The material sequenced was memory CD4+ T cells sorted from blood. As for subset: CD45RA-negative fraction. CDR3 nucleotide sequence: TGTGCCAGCAGCCGCCCCGGAGCTGGAAACACCATATATTTT. It codes for CASSRPGAGNTIYF.